This TCR beta chain was sequenced for a study of cytomegalovirus exposure and HLA in healthy donors. General study findings and limits: Judged likely to be a sequencing artifact was a cluster of highly shared sequence variants. Cytomegalovirus-associated TCR beta chains were listed, numbering 150 to 200. Later analysis found that TCR beta chains associated with HLA were more clonally expanded than other, equally common chains.

A note on this clone: The antigen is undetermined.

PCR amplification relied on 60 Vbeta primers (plus 13 Jbeta primers). The assay was immunoSEQ multiplex PCR, and TCRdb's table has in-frame clones only and misses some. The sample shows 150,000 to 200,000 clones, more than 70% of them seen only once. Among the donors, all were healthy bone marrow donors. V lost 0 bases and J lost 4, with 13 bases in between. Per germline, CDR1 MNHNS and CDR2 SASEGT. This CDR3 is 15 amino acids long. This chain joins TRBV6-1 and TRBJ2-7; TRBD1 might be the D (5 bases). Sequences were obtained from PBMCs. The TCR comes from a woman in her thirties or forties in good health and CMV-seronegative. CDR3 region: CASSEALRQLYEQYF. The CDR3, as DNA: TGTGCCAGCAGTGAAGCGCTCAGACAGCTGTACGAGCAGTACTTC.